What follows are 20 T cell receptor beta chains derived from one specimen sequenced in a study of CD8 T cells in ankylosing spondylitis. MiXCR, run by TCRdb on the 5' RACE reads, gives a single entry per CDR3 protein. The sample shows more than 150,000 distinct CDR3 sequences, more than 10% of them seen only once. The sequencing input was blood, either unsorted or a sorted T cell fraction (not recorded which). The receptors were gathered from a male donor with ankylosing spondylitis or in good health (not recorded which).

Only a few counts were recorded for this clonotype. The rearrangement links TRBV6-6 to TRBJ1-4; D gene uncertain. CDR3 size: 11 residues. Germline lookup yields CDR1 MNHNY and CDR2 SVGAGI (reference sequence). Trimming stripped 11 bases from V and 8 bases from J, with 12 bases between. CDR3 DNA: TGTGCCGCATGGGGAGGAGAAAAACTGTTTTTT. The encoded protein is CAAWGGEKLFF.

This clonotype was counted a single time. This sequence joins TRBV20-1 and TRBJ1-1, with D perhaps matching TRBD1 (5 bases). The CDR3 is 14 amino acids. CDR1 is DFQATT, CDR2 SNEGSKA, per germline (reference sequence). V was clipped by 5 bases and J by 0 bases, with 13 bases between them. The CDR3 spells CSAHSRTMNTEAFF. CDR3 in DNA: TGCAGTGCTCATTCCCGGACAATGAACACTGAAGCTTTCTTT.

This clonotype occurred a few times. This may stem from a read error, because a much larger clone lies one nucleotide away. V usage is TRBV12-3 or TRBV12-4 and J usage is TRBJ1-1, with unresolved D. Between the trimmed V and J ends, which lost 5 bases and 1 base, there was a span of 2 bases. The CDR3 loop spans 11 amino acids. The CDR3: CASSANTEAFF. Here the CDR3 DNA reads TGTGCCAGCAGTGCGAACACTGAAGCTTTCTTT.

The chain links TRBV20-1 to TRBJ1-1; D possibly corresponds to TRBD1 (5 bases). V was shortened by 0 bases and J by 0 bases, with 14 bases between the two germline ends. The CDR3 spans 16 residues. Germline CDR1 DFQATT, CDR2 SNEGSKA (reference sequence). The CDR3 reads CSARDPTVGLNTEAFF. As DNA, the CDR3 is TGCAGTGCTAGAGACCCGACGGTGGGGCTGAACACTGAAGCTTTCTTT.

This clonotype was observed a handful of times. The chain carries TRBV11-3 and TRBJ1-6; D uncertain. This CDR3 contains 16 residues. With 5 bases removed from V and 0 bases from J, the gap between germline ends came to 11 bases. Germline V gene data show CDR1 as SGHNT and CDR2 as YENEEA. The CDR3 spells CASSEHPSSYNSPLHF. The CDR3 DNA is TGTGCCAGCAGCGAGCATCCTAGCTCCTATAATTCACCCCTCCACTTT.

The chain has TRBV10-3 and TRBJ2-1; 8 nucleotides match TRBD2. The CDR3 spans 17 residues. V was clipped by 0 bases and J by 4 bases; unmatched bases: 8. CDR1 ENHRY and CDR2 SYGVKD come from the germline V gene. CDR3 in DNA: TGTGCCATCAGTGAGTCGACCTATAGCGGGACTTACAATGAGCAGTTCTTC. Its translation is CAISESTYSGTYNEQFF.

This clonotype was seen a few times. The chain combines TRBV27 with TRBJ2-3, with D unclear. Per the germline V gene, CDR1 is MNHEY and CDR2 is SMNVEV (reference sequence). There are 17 residues in the CDR3. The ends were cut back, 7 bases at V and 1 base at J, with 21 bases in the middle. Here the CDR3 reads CASTPRGLPTGTDTQYF. Written as DNA, the CDR3 is TGTGCCAGCACCCCCCGCGGCTTGCCGACCGGCACAGATACGCAGTATTTT.

The chain combines TRBV4-1 with TRBJ1-1; weak D call: TRBD1 (6 bases). Germline assignment: CDR1 MGHRA and CDR2 YSYEKL. V was clipped by 1 base and J by 1 base, with 7 bases between them. CDR3 length: 14 residues. In DNA form, the CDR3 reads TGCGCCAGCAGCCAAGTGGGGGCGAACACTGAAGCTTTCTTT. Protein: CASSQVGANTEAFF.

The rearrangement links TRBV27 to TRBJ1-5; no reliable D call. Germline V CDR1 and CDR2: MNHEY, SMNVEV (reference sequence). Trimming stripped 6 bases from V and 6 bases from J, with 15 bases between. This CDR3 has 14 residues. The CDR3: CASRIGQTGQPQHF. CDR3 sequence (DNA): TGTGCCAGCAGGATCGGGCAAACGGGTCAGCCCCAGCATTTT.

This clonotype has a handful of counts. CDR3 residues: CASSPRTGSEAFF. The CDR3 bases are TGTGCCAGCAGCCCCAGGACAGGGTCTGAAGCTTTCTTT. The chain joins TRBV7-9 to TRBJ1-1, with 8 nucleotides matching TRBD1. This CDR3 spans 13 amino acids. Looked up from germline, CDR1 is SEHNR and CDR2 is FQNEAQ (reference sequence). J was trimmed by 6 bases and V by 5 bases; bases with no gene match: 5.

The rearrangement uses TRBV20-1 and TRBJ1-2; D possibly corresponds to TRBD1 (5 bases). CDR1 and CDR2 (germline): DFQATT, SNEGSKA (reference sequence). With 0 bases removed from V and 7 bases from J, the gap between germline ends came to 15 bases. The CDR3 spans 14 residues. CDR3 region: CSAREGGTPPGYTF. For the CDR3, the DNA is TGCAGTGCTAGAGAGGGCGGGACCCCTCCTGGCTACACCTTC.

This clonotype was detected only a few times. V and J are TRBV30 and TRBJ2-6; D uncertain. CDR3 length: 16 amino acids. Germline assignment: CDR1 GTSNPN and CDR2 SVGIG (reference sequence). V lost 0 bases and J 0 bases, leaving 9 bases between the germline ends. The CDR3 reads CAWSVLRLSGANVLTF. CDR3 nucleotide sequence: TGTGCCTGGAGTGTACTGAGGCTCTCTGGGGCCAACGTCCTGACTTTC.

The chain couples TRBV7-9 to TRBJ2-5; possibly TRBD1 or TRBD2 for D (5 bases each). The CDR3 contains 15 residues. The V gene lost 7 bases and the J gene lost 5 bases, with 20 bases spanning the gap. Germline V gene data show CDR1 as SEHNR and CDR2 as FQNEAQ (reference sequence). This CDR3 reads CASIERGDSRETQYF. In DNA, the CDR3 is TGTGCCAGCATCGAGAGGGGAGACTCAAGGGAGACCCAGTACTTC.

This clonotype has only a few counts. V is TRBV11-2 and J is TRBJ2-1, with 9 bases matching TRBD2. With 3 bases clipped from V and 7 bases from J, the junction kept 7 bases outside the gene matches. The length of the CDR3 is 15 residues. Germline lookup yields CDR1 SGHAT and CDR2 FQNNGV. CDR3 loop: CASSFGGRAGNEQFF. CDR3 coding DNA: TGTGCCAGCAGCTTCGGCGGGAGGGCCGGTAATGAGCAGTTCTTC.

The rearrangement uses TRBV21-1 and TRBJ2-7; the table's D gene call, TRBD1, was not cross checked with the DNA. TRBV21-1 is reported as a pseudogene. This CDR3 comprises 16 residues. CDR3 loop: CASSMVVCNRAYEQYF. DNA of the CDR3: TGTGCCAGCAGCATGGTGGTTTGCAACAGGGCCTACGAGCAGTACTTC.

The chain recombines TRBV4-2 with TRBJ2-7; TRBD2 matches 13 bases. The CDR3 has 16 amino acids. Losses at the gene ends were 4 bases for V and 1 base for J; bases not matched to a gene: 4. Germline V lookup: CDR1 LGHNA, CDR2 YNFKEQ. CDR3 region: CASSLRTSGSSYEQYF. CDR3 DNA sequence: TGTGCCAGCAGCCTCCGGACTAGCGGGAGTTCCTACGAGCAGTACTTC.

The chain recombines TRBV14 with TRBJ2-2; the match to TRBD1 covers 8 bases. Germline CDR1 and CDR2: SGHDN and FVKESK. With 5 bases clipped from V and 8 bases from J, the junction kept 16 bases outside the gene matches. This CDR3 is 17 amino acids long. The CDR3 DNA reads TGTGCCAGCAGCGTCCGACAGGGGCATCGGTCATCTGGGGAGCTGTTTTTT. The encoded protein is CASSVRQGHRSSGELFF.

This clonotype was detected only a few times. The chain carries TRBV29-1 and TRBJ1-1; TRBD1 is a possible D gene (6 bases). CDR3 length equals 17 residues. Germline CDR1 is SQVTM and CDR2 is ANQGSEA. The V gene lost 0 bases and the J gene lost 0 bases, with 17 bases spanning the gap. In DNA, the CDR3 is TGCAGCGTTGAAGATGGACCTTGGGGGGCCATGAACACTGAAGCTTTCTTT. Amino acid sequence: CSVEDGPWGAMNTEAFF.

The V and J genes are TRBV13 and TRBJ2-1, with a weak D call TRBD2 (5 bases). This CDR3 comprises 17 residues. Germline values: CDR1 PRHDT, CDR2 FYEKMQ (reference sequence). Trimming took off 5 bases at V and 2 bases at J, with 19 bases between the two ends. The CDR3 nucleotides read TGTGCCAGCAGCCCTTCGACTACCTTATGGCCCTACAATGAGCAGTTCTTC. Translating gives CASSPSTTLWPYNEQFF.

This clonotype was seen a handful of times. The gene calls are TRBV11-2 and TRBJ2-1; D is ambiguous. V lost 7 bases and J 5 bases, leaving 18 bases between the germline ends. Germline CDR1 SGHAT, CDR2 FQNNGV. The CDR3 is made up of 15 amino acids. Written as DNA, the CDR3 is TGTGCCAGCACCCTACAGATCCCCAGGAACAATGAGCAGTTCTTC. Encoded protein: CASTLQIPRNNEQFF.